Presented here are 25 T cell receptor beta chains from one specimen sequenced in a study of T-cell reconstitution after alpha-beta-depleted transplantation in children. A library of TCRbeta sequences, prepared with unique molecular identifiers, was generated. TCRdb passed the PCR reads through MiXCR, listing each CDR3 protein once. This table has approximately 150,000 distinct CDR3 sequences, around 10% appearing once. Sequencing used PBMCs, mostly from graft donor cells, obtained 180 days after TCRalphabeta/CD19-depleted stem cell transplant. The receptors originated from a female patient between 2 and 15 years old who had a stem cell transplant for congenital amegakaryocytic thrombocytopenia, so the T cells may come from the graft donor.

This clonotype was observed at least ten times. Because the CDR3's place on the DNA is in doubt, the DNA is left out and the CDR3 is given as listed by TCRdb. The chain recombines TRBV12-3 or TRBV12-4 with TRBJ1-2; the table's D call TRBD1 went unverified against the DNA. 11 amino acids form the CDR3, both terminal residues included. CDR3 amino acids: CASSLVGQGTF.

Many counts were recorded for this clonotype. This CDR3 reads CASSFRTGDFQETQYF. The CDR3 coding sequence is TGTGCCAGCAGCTTCAGGACAGGGGATTTCCAAGAGACCCAGTACTTC. This chain joins TRBV7-2 and TRBJ2-5; 9 positions agree with TRBD1. The V and J ends lost 3 bases and 1 base, in that order; junction bases with no gene match: 6. This CDR3 has 16 amino acids. The V gene's germline CDR1 is SGHTA and CDR2 FQGNSA.

This clonotype was found many times. The V and J genes are TRBV18 and TRBJ2-7; tentative D call: TRBD2 (5 bases). Germline CDR1 KGHSH, CDR2 LQKENI. The CDR3 sequence is 14 residues long. Trimming cost V 3 bases and J 6 bases, with 15 bases left between them. As DNA, the CDR3 is TGTGCCAGCTCACCCCTGGCCTCACGGGGCGAGCAGTACTTC. Amino acid sequence: CASSPLASRGEQYF.

This clonotype appeared many times. V usage is TRBV7-9 and J usage is TRBJ2-2; maybe TRBD2 (5 bases). Trimming shortened V by 2 bases and J by 7 bases, and 17 bases separated the two germline ends. Germline CDR1 reads SEHNR; CDR2 reads FQNEAQ (reference sequence). This CDR3 region has 16 residues. The CDR3 loop is CASSLRGSGSVGELFF. The DNA of the CDR3 is TGTGCCAGCAGCTTACGAGGGAGTGGGTCCGTCGGGGAGCTGTTTTTT.

The table lists this clonotype with many counts. V is TRBV7-6 and J is TRBJ2-3; the D gene is possibly TRBD2 (5 bases). In germline, CDR1 is SGHVS, CDR2 FNYEAQ. The ends were cut back, 5 bases at V and 5 bases at J, with 5 bases in the middle. The CDR3 totals 11 residues. The CDR3, as DNA: TGTGCCAGCAGCGAGGGAGATACGCAGTATTTT. It encodes CASSEGDTQYF.

This clonotype has ten or more counts. This chain uses TRBV5-1 with TRBJ1-1, with a weak D call TRBD1 (6 bases). Germline CDR1 SGHRS, CDR2 YFSETQ. The CDR3 covers 15 residues. V gave up 3 bases and J gave up 3 bases, with 15 bases separating them. In nucleotides, the CDR3 is TGCGCCAGCAGCTCCGATCCAGGGGCGCACACTGAAGCTTTCTTT. As protein: CASSSDPGAHTEAFF.

This clonotype was detected ten times or more. This sequence joins TRBV7-2 and TRBJ1-5; D is unresolved. The V gene's germline CDR1 is SGHTA and CDR2 FQGNSA. V was cut by 5 bases and J by 4 bases, with 18 bases left in between. This CDR3 comprises 16 residues. CDR3 residues: CASSPRYGTTNQPQHF. The CDR3 DNA is TGTGCCAGCAGCCCACGTTACGGCACAACAAATCAGCCCCAGCATTTT.

The table lists this clonotype with many counts. The chain couples TRBV10-3 to TRBJ2-7; 10 bases fit TRBD2. CDR3 length: 15 residues. The trim removed 3 bases at V and 5 bases at J, leaving 7 bases unmatched. The germline CDR1 and CDR2 sequences are ENHRY and SYGVKD. Written as DNA, the CDR3 is TGTGCCATCAGTGACCGGGGACTAGCGAACGACGAGCAGTACTTC. It specifies CAISDRGLANDEQYF.

This clonotype came up a few times. The gene calls are TRBV20-1 and TRBJ1-2; D is uncertain. This CDR3 spans 12 amino acids. The ends were cut back, 3 bases at V and 0 bases at J, with 5 bases in the middle. In germline, CDR1 is DFQATT, CDR2 SNEGSKA (reference sequence). CDR3 residues: CSASPTNYGYTF. CDR3 in DNA: TGCAGTGCTAGCCCAACTAACTATGGCTACACCTTC.

Many counts were recorded for this clonotype. CDR3 region: CSANTGYEQYF. For the CDR3, the DNA is TGCAGTGCTAATACAGGGTACGAGCAGTACTTC. The rearrangement links TRBV20-1 to TRBJ2-7, with a possible D match to TRBD1 (6 bases). The germline gives CDR1 DFQATT, CDR2 SNEGSKA (reference sequence). The CDR3 totals 11 residues. The V end lost 4 bases, the J end lost 4 bases, and 8 bases lay between the germline ends.

This clonotype was seen at least ten times. The J gene is TRBJ2-5, the V gene TRBV7-7; 7 bases align to TRBD2. V shed 5 bases, J shed 5 bases, and the junction held 14 bases outside the gene matches. The CDR3 length is 16 residues. Germline CDR1 SSHAT, CDR2 FNYEAQ (reference sequence). The CDR3 sequence: CASSPEPPGLVETQYF. CDR3 bases: TGTGCCAGCAGCCCCGAGCCCCCCGGACTAGTGGAGACCCAGTACTTC.

In regard to this clonotype: Possible read error: a much larger clone is one base away. This chain links TRBV3-1 with TRBJ2-3, with a weak D call TRBD2 (5 bases). This CDR3 is built from 15 residues. Germline CDR1 reads LGHDT; CDR2 reads YNNKEL (reference sequence). The V gene lost 0 bases and the J gene lost 4 bases, with 11 bases spanning the gap. The DNA of the CDR3 is TGTGCCAGCAGCCAAGATGCGGGTTTCGCAGATACGCAGTATTTT. The encoded protein is CASSQDAGFADTQYF.

This clonotype was seen many times. This sequence joins TRBV29-1 and TRBJ2-3; no definite D call. The CDR3 is 14 residues long. V gave up 6 bases and J gave up 2 bases, with 15 bases separating them. In germline, CDR1 is SQVTM, CDR2 ANQGSEA. The CDR3 DNA is TGCAGCGTCGATACCCCGCAAGACACAGATACGCAGTATTTT. Residues: CSVDTPQDTDTQYF.

Of note for this clonotype: A much larger clone sits a single nucleotide away, making a read error possible. The chain is built from TRBV12-3 or TRBV12-4 and TRBJ2-3; 7 nucleotides match TRBD2. This CDR3 region has 15 residues. With V trimmed by 2 bases and J by 6 bases, 8 bases remained unmatched. The chain's CDR3 is CASSLLSAGSDTQYF. The CDR3 DNA is TGTGCCAGCAGTTTATTGTCAGCGGGGTCGGATACGCAGTATTTT.

In this sample, this clonotype turned up many times. The gene calls are TRBV24-1 and TRBJ2-5; 9 bases fit TRBD1. Trimming took 4 bases from V and 5 from J; bases not matched to a gene: 4. This CDR3 is 14 amino acids long. CDR1 and CDR2 (germline): KGHDR, SFDVKD. Here the CDR3 DNA reads TGTGCCACCAGTGAGACAGGGGGAGAGGAGACCCAGTACTTC. It encodes CATSETGGEETQYF.

In its sample, this clonotype was seen many times. V and J are TRBV7-2 and TRBJ2-5, with D hard to call. CDR1 is SGHTA, CDR2 FQGNSA, per germline. The length of the CDR3 is 14 residues. The V gene lost 2 bases and the J gene lost 1 base, with 8 bases spanning the gap. CDR3 region: CASSLLGAQETQYF. The CDR3 nucleotides are TGTGCCAGCAGCTTACTCGGAGCCCAAGAGACCCAGTACTTC.

This clonotype was seen only a few times. This sequence joins TRBV4-1 and TRBJ2-7; D is perhaps TRBD1 (5 bases). The germline gives CDR1 MGHRA, CDR2 YSYEKL. The ends were cut back, 2 bases at V and 0 bases at J, with 14 bases in the middle. The CDR3 covers 16 residues. This CDR3 is CASSQFQGRSSYEQYF. The CDR3 DNA follows: TGCGCCAGCAGCCAATTCCAGGGAAGGAGCTCCTACGAGCAGTACTTC.

This clonotype turned up a few times. The chain employs TRBV6-5 and TRBJ2-3; D possibly corresponds to TRBD1 (5 bases). The CDR3 runs to 16 residues. Looked up from germline, CDR1 is MNHEY and CDR2 is SVGAGI. Trimming took off 4 bases at V and 0 bases at J, with 14 bases between the two ends. The CDR3 DNA follows: TGTGCCAGCAGTTCTCCGCAGGGTTGGAGCACAGATACGCAGTATTTT. It specifies CASSSPQGWSTDTQYF.

This clonotype was recorded many times. The rearrangement links TRBV20-1 to TRBJ2-7; D is tentatively TRBD1 or TRBD2 (7 bases each). Trimming took 6 bases from V and 1 from J, leaving 19 bases between them. Per germline, CDR1 DFQATT and CDR2 SNEGSKA (reference sequence). The CDR3 totals 15 residues. CDR3 loop: CSAADNRGGSYEQYF. The DNA of the CDR3 is TGCAGTGCCGCAGACAACAGGGGAGGGTCCTACGAGCAGTACTTC.

This clonotype was detected many times. The rearrangement links TRBV3-1 to TRBJ2-5, with D unclear. Germline V gives CDR1 LGHDT, CDR2 YNNKEL (reference sequence). The CDR3 extends over 18 amino acids. V was trimmed by 0 bases and J by 5 bases, leaving 22 bases between them. The CDR3 region is CASSQDLNIPFQMETQYF. Written as DNA, the CDR3 is TGTGCCAGCAGCCAAGATCTGAACATACCTTTCCAAATGGAGACCCAGTACTTC.

The sample holds many counts of this clonotype. The V call is TRBV25-1, the J call TRBJ2-7, with 11 positions matching TRBD2. Germline loops: CDR1 MGHDK, CDR2 SYGVNS. After removal of 10 bases from V and 3 bases from J, the junction contained 11 bases not matched to a gene. This CDR3 comprises 15 residues. DNA of the CDR3: TGTGCCACGCATACCTCGGGACTAGCGGACTACGAGCAGTACTTC. Protein product: CATHTSGLADYEQYF.

The sample holds a few counts of this clonotype. V usage is TRBV11-1 and J usage is TRBJ2-5, with 7 bases identical to TRBD1. Germline V gene lookup returns CDR1 SGHAT and CDR2 FQDESV (reference sequence). Trimming took 3 bases from V and 2 from J; bases not matched to a gene: 18. The CDR3 has 19 residues. The CDR3 bases are TGTGCCAGCAGCTTTGTGCCGAAGATTAGCCGGGACAGACAAGAGACCCAGTACTTC. This encodes CASSFVPKISRDRQETQYF.

This clonotype was picked up many times. The rearrangement uses TRBV5-1 and TRBJ2-2; D is uncertain. The germline V gene has CDR1 SGHRS and CDR2 YFSETQ. Trimming removed 1 base at V and 1 base at J, with 5 bases between. CDR3 length: 14 residues. CDR3 region: CASSLTMNTGELFF. The CDR3 bases are TGCGCCAGCAGCTTGACTATGAACACCGGGGAGCTGTTTTTT.

This clonotype was found a few times. The rearrangement joins TRBV6-1 to TRBJ2-3; D is undetermined. The V end was cut by 5 bases, the J end by 0 bases, with 15 bases between. The germline gives CDR1 MNHNS, CDR2 SASEGT. The CDR3 extends over 16 amino acids. The CDR3 nucleotides read TGTGCCAGCAGTCCCATAGTCGGAACTAGCACAGATACGCAGTATTTT. Its protein is CASSPIVGTSTDTQYF.

This clonotype has at least ten counts. The chain joins TRBV20-1 to TRBJ2-7; possibly TRBD1 or TRBD2 for D (5 bases each). Trimming shortened V by 7 bases and J by 0 bases, and 10 bases separated the two germline ends. This CDR3 has 12 residues. CDR1 DFQATT and CDR2 SNEGSKA come from the germline V gene (reference sequence). The CDR3 nucleotides are TGCAGTGTTGAGGGGACCTCCTACGAGCAGTACTTC. This codes for CSVEGTSYEQYF.